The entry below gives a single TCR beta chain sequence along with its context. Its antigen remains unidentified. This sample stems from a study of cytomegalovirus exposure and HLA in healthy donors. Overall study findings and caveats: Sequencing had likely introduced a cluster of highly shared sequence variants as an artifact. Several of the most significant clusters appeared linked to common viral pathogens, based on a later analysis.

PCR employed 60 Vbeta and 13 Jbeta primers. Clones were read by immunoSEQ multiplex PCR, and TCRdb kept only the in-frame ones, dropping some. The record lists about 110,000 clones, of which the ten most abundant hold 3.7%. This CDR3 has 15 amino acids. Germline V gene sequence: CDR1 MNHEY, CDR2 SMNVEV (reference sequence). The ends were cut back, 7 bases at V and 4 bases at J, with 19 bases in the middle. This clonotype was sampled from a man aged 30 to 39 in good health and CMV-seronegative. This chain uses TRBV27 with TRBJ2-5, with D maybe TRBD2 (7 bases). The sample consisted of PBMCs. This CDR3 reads CASTPLGGARETQYF. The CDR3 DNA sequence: TGTGCCAGCACCCCTCTAGGGGGGGCCCGAGAGACCCAGTACTTC.